This T cell receptor beta chain was sequenced for a study of CD4 T cells in relation to SARS-CoV-2 and coronaviruses. Study-wide context: ViraFEST: approximately 10-day antigen culture of PBMCs, then TCR beta CDR3 sequencing. Controls used an HIV-1 Nef peptide pool or no peptide.

Clones were sequenced by immunoSEQ multiplex PCR, and TCRdb holds only the in-frame ones, with some missing. The sample contains under 20,000 clones, around 79% of which appear only once. Notes on this clone: Its antigen is currently unknown.

The unexposed donors gave CD4+ T cells in about 2010-2019, prior to COVID-19. CD4+ T cells were isolated from the cells after more than 8 days of culture. Unexposed-donor CD4+ T cells were probed with SARS-CoV-2 S/N and four cold-coronavirus spikes, cells permitting. Each well had two million PBMCs in around 5.3% human AB serum with IL-2. This sequence originates from a human donor in good health. Sample: CD4+ T cells from PBMCs, cultured in vitro.

Here the CDR3 reads CASSGIAGGPNEQYF. The CDR3 nucleotides read TGCGCCAGCAGCGGGATTGCGGGAGGGCCAAACGAGCAGTACTTC. This rearrangement joins TRBV5-1 to TRBJ2-7; 9 bases fit TRBD2. The CDR3 covers 15 residues. The ends lost 4 bases at V and 5 bases at J; junction bases unmatched: 10. CDR1 and CDR2 from the germline V gene are SGHRS and YFSETQ. The complete variable domain, with remaining parts taken from reference TRBV5-1 and TRBJ2-7, reads KAGVTQTPRYLIKTRGQQVTLSCSPISGHRSVSWYQQTPGQGLQFLFEYFSETQRNKGNFPGRFSGRQFSNSRSEMNVSTLELGDSALYLCASSGIAGGPNEQYFGPGTRLTVT.